This T cell receptor beta chain was captured by sequencing in a study of blood T cell repertoires in COVID-19. Across the study: The study drew acute and convalescent COVID-19 samples from the United States, Italy and Spain. T cells, B-cell-depleted T cells, or PBMCs provided the cDNA or gDNA that served as material.

The CDR3 consists of 13 residues. Germline assignment: CDR1 MNHEY and CDR2 SVGAGI. V lost 3 bases to trimming and J lost 8 bases, with 13 bases between them. Some clones are missing from TCRdb's copy, which holds only in-frame ones; the method was immunoSEQ multiplex PCR. The sample carries approximately 150,000 clones, around 90% recorded once. This clone was picked up a small number of times. This rearrangement joins TRBV6-5 to TRBJ1-2, with D possibly matching TRBD1 (5 bases). What was sequenced was peripheral blood. The receptor was derived from a human donor in a cohort sampled during active COVID-19. The chain's CDR3 is CASSYSGNKGYTF. Written as DNA, the CDR3 is TGTGCCAGCAGTTATTCAGGGAATAAAGGCTACACCTTC.